The sequence of this TCR beta chain was determined in a study of cytomegalovirus exposure and HLA in healthy donors. Findings of the study overall: Among TCR sequences, most were rare, though some public TCRs appeared in many donors. In a later analysis, donors in an Asian-associated ancestry cluster reportedly had fewer N-insertions in productive TCRs than the cohort mean.

V lost 3 bases and J 4 bases, leaving 12 bases between the germline ends. In germline, CDR1 is LNHDA, CDR2 SQIVND (reference sequence). The CDR3 has 14 amino acids. Comments on this clone: The antigen is unknown.

PCR involved 60 Vbeta and 13 Jbeta primers. Clones were sequenced by immunoSEQ multiplex PCR, and TCRdb holds only the in-frame ones, with some missing. The repertoire holds 150,000 to 200,000 clones, with about 85% as singletons. The sequence came from a young man in good health and CMV-seropositive. The rearrangement uses TRBV19 and TRBJ1-1, with a tentative D call TRBD1 (6 bases). The specimen was PBMCs. The CDR3 loop reads CASSMGGLTTEAFF. CDR3 DNA sequence: TGTGCCAGTAGTATGGGGGGGCTGACCACTGAAGCTTTCTTT.